This T cell receptor (beta chain) was observed in a study of HIV-infected children after antiretroviral therapy interruption. Study-level background: Samples from the continuous-treatment group were taken at weeks 0, 48 and 150.

A 3' RACE protocol on RNA, with unique molecular identifiers, produced the TCR library. TCRdb passed the 3' RACE reads through MiXCR, listing each CDR3 protein once. The sample shows about 15,000 distinct CDR3 sequences, roughly 3.4% of them seen only once. Regarding the study as a whole: After treatment interruption started, naive CD4+ CDR3 overlap across time points dropped. Naive CD4+ Gini coefficient rose by interruption end, suggesting clonal expansion.

This clonotype showed up many times. No antigen is known for it. Treatment meaning: PENTA 11 planned treatment interruption arm or continuous ART arm. Looked up from germline, CDR1 is SGHRS and CDR2 is YFSETQ. The V and J ends lost 0 bases and 3 bases respectively, with 16 bases between them. The CDR3 spans 17 residues. The sample in question was CD45RA+ CD4+ T cells from PBMCs, obtained from a donor given antiretroviral therapy, either interrupted or continuous. This sample's subset: naive CD4+ CD45RA+ CD45RO- T cells. The rearrangement links TRBV5-1 to TRBJ1-3; TRBD1 might be the D (6 bases). This clonotype originated in a child between 2 and 17 years old with HIV. This chain's CDR3 is CASSLEQGRTYGNTIYF. The CDR3 nucleotides are TGCGCCAGCAGCTTGGAACAGGGACGGACTTATGGAAACACCATATATTTT.